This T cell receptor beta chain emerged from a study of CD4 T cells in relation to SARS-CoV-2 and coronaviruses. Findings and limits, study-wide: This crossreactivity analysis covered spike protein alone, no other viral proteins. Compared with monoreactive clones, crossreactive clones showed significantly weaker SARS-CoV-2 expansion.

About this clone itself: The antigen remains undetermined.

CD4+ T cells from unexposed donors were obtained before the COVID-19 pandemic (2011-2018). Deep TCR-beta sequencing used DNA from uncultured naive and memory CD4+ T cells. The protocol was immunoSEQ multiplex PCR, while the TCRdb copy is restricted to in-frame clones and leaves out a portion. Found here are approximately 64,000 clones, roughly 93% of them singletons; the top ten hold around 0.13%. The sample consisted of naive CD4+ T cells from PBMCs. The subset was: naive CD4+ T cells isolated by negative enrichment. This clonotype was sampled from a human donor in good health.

The CDR3 here is CASSLVSGHSNQPQHF. The CDR3 DNA reads as TGCGCCAGCAGCTTGGTCTCGGGGCATAGCAATCAGCCCCAGCATTTT. V gene TRBV5-1 combines with J gene TRBJ1-5; the D gene is possibly TRBD1 (5 bases). Trimming took off 0 bases at V and 0 bases at J, with 10 bases between the two ends. Germline V CDR1 and CDR2: SGHRS, YFSETQ. CDR3 size: 16 residues.